Presented here are 10 T cell receptor beta chains from one specimen sequenced in a study of control samples from healthy donors and cancer patients. Clones were read by immunoSEQ multiplex PCR, and TCRdb kept only the in-frame ones, dropping some. Here the sample spans 150,000 to 200,000 clones, 70% to 90% being singletons. Sequenced material: blood. The source of these receptors is a man aged 18-30 years in good health.

V gene TRBV7-2 combines with J gene TRBJ1-4; D is possibly TRBD1 (6 bases). This CDR3 has 17 residues. V dropped 5 bases and J dropped 0 bases, with 16 bases sitting between them. Germline V CDR1 and CDR2: SGHTA, FQGNSA. The CDR3 loop is CASSPSADSATNEKLFF. CDR3 bases: TGTGCCAGCAGCCCCAGCGCGGACAGCGCAACTAATGAAAAACTGTTTTTT.

The chain has TRBV27 and TRBJ1-1, with 7 bases aligning to TRBD1. Germline V CDR1 and CDR2: MNHEY, SMNVEV (reference sequence). Trimming cost V 2 bases and J 0 bases; bases outside gene matches: 6. The CDR3 contains 16 residues. The CDR3 sequence is CASSLRSGQLNTEAFF. In nucleotides, the CDR3 is TGTGCCAGCAGTTTAAGATCGGGACAGTTGAACACTGAAGCTTTCTTT.

This clone has just a few counts. V usage is TRBV6-2 or TRBV6-3 and J usage is TRBJ1-5; 8 bases agree with TRBD1. The J segment lost 7 bases and the V segment lost 4 bases, leaving 6 bases of the junction unmatched. From germline, CDR1 is MNHEY and CDR2 SVGEGT. This CDR3 has 14 amino acids. The CDR3 here is CASSFAYRGQPQHF. The DNA for the CDR3 is TGTGCCAGCAGTTTCGCTTACAGGGGGCAGCCCCAGCATTTT.

This clone showed up just once. The chain carries TRBV2 and TRBJ2-7; a weak D match, TRBD2 (5 bases). Per germline, CDR1 SNHLY and CDR2 FYNNEI. V was trimmed by 6 bases and J by 2 bases, leaving 14 bases between them. This CDR3 has 14 amino acids. The CDR3 coding sequence is TGTGCCAGCAGGAGGAGGACCGAGACCTACGAGCAGTACTTC. Translation gives CASRRRTETYEQYF.

The V gene is TRBV6-5, the J gene TRBJ2-1; D is perhaps TRBD2 (5 bases). Deletions cut 10 bases from V and 5 bases from J, with 15 bases between. Germline loops: CDR1 MNHEY, CDR2 SVGAGI. The CDR3 extends over 13 amino acids. The CDR3, as DNA: TGTGCCACCACTTCGATCGGGAACAATGAGCAGTTCTTC. It encodes CATTSIGNNEQFF.

The chain employs TRBV11-2 and TRBJ2-1; 8 bases align to TRBD2. Germline V gene data show CDR1 as SGHAT and CDR2 as FQNNGV. CDR3 length: 17 residues. Losses at the gene ends were 1 base for V and 4 bases for J; bases not matched to a gene: 9. CDR3 region: CASSLGSGGPLYNEQFF. Here the CDR3 DNA reads TGTGCCAGCAGCTTAGGAAGCGGGGGTCCTTTATACAATGAGCAGTTCTTC. Full variable domain (remainder filled in from reference TRBV11-2 and TRBJ2-1): EAGVAQSPRYKIIEKRQSVAFWCNPISGHATLYWYQQILGQGPKLLIQFQNNGVVDDSQLPKDRFSAERLKGVDSTLKIQPAKLEDSAVYLCASSLGSGGPLYNEQFFGPGTRLTVL.

The rearrangement links TRBV18 to TRBJ1-4; D might be TRBD1 (6 bases). The germline V gene encodes CDR1 KGHSH and CDR2 LQKENI. The germline V and J ends were trimmed by 2 bases and 7 bases, with 20 bases remaining between them. The CDR3 is made up of 17 amino acids. CDR3 region: CASSPRGRGGRGEKLFF. CDR3 bases: TGTGCCAGCTCACCAAGAGGAAGGGGGGGGCGAGGTGAAAAACTGTTTTTT.

This chain's CDR3 is CASSLLGGYEQYF. CDR3 in DNA: TGTGCCAGCAGCCTCCTCGGGGGGTACGAGCAGTACTTC. This rearrangement joins TRBV28 to TRBJ2-7, with 7 bases identical to TRBD2. CDR3 length: 13 amino acids. Unmatched junction bases numbered 6, after V lost 6 bases and J lost 4 bases. Germline CDR1 and CDR2: MDHEN and SYDVKM.

J is TRBJ2-3 and V is TRBV20-1; possible D gene TRBD1, 6 bases. V lost 7 bases and J 6 bases, leaving 11 bases between the germline ends. In germline, CDR1 is DFQATT, CDR2 SNEGSKA (reference sequence). This CDR3 has 11 amino acids. The CDR3 sequence is CSERTADTQYF. The CDR3 DNA is TGCAGTGAGAGGACAGCTGATACGCAGTATTTT.

The chain employs TRBV7-2 and TRBJ2-5; 7 bases are shared with TRBD2. Germline CDR1 is SGHTA and CDR2 is FQGNSA. The CDR3 is 15 residues long. Losses at the gene ends were 0 bases for V and 5 bases for J; bases not matched to a gene: 6. The CDR3 DNA is TGTGCCAGCAGCTTAGCCGGACTAGTCGGGGAGACCCAGTACTTC. Protein: CASSLAGLVGETQYF.